These T cell receptor beta chains were read from a single sample in a study of T cells in Graves' hyperthyroidism and ophthalmopathy. MiXCR, applied by TCRdb to the multiplex PCR reads, yields one record per CDR3 protein. Of about 400,000 distinct CDR3 sequences in the sample, about 15% are singletons; the top ten hold less than 15%. The specimen sequenced was blood. The receptors were sampled from a man younger than 30 with Graves' ophthalmopathy. Both conserved end residues are part of each CDR3. A D gene is named only where the DNA matches it firmly. The size entry is marked missing in some rows and otherwise reads once, few, many or a size class.

v_call: TRBV7-6
clone_size: many
d_call: NA
j_call: TRBJ2-7
cdr3_nt: TGTGCCAGCACCCGGCGGGCGATAGACTACGAGCAGTACTTC
cdr3_aa: CASTRRAIDYEQYF

v_call: TRBV7-6
clone_size: NA
d_call: NA
j_call: TRBJ2-5
cdr3_nt: TGTGCCAGCAGCCAAGACCAAGGCCGCCAAGGGACCCAGTACTTC
cdr3_aa: CASSQDQGRQGTQYF

v_call: TRBV7-3
clone_size: many
d_call: TRBD1
j_call: TRBJ2-3
cdr3_nt: TGTGCCAGCAGCTTAATAGGGGGCGAGACAGATACGCAGTATTTT
cdr3_aa: CASSLIGGETDTQYF

v_call: TRBV30
clone_size: many
d_call: NA
j_call: TRBJ1-5
cdr3_nt: TGTGCCTGGAGTAGGGCTAGCAATCAGCCCCAGCATTTT
cdr3_aa: CAWSRASNQPQHF

v_call: TRBV7-6
clone_size: NA
d_call: NA
j_call: TRBJ2-3
cdr3_nt: TGTGCCAGCAGCTTAGGGGGTTTTGCAGATACGCAGTATTTT
cdr3_aa: CASSLGGFADTQYF

v_call: TRBV27
clone_size: many
d_call: TRBD2
j_call: TRBJ2-7
cdr3_nt: TGTGCCAGCAGACAACTAGCGGGGCCGTCCTACGAGCAGTACTTC
cdr3_aa: CASRQLAGPSYEQYF

v_call: TRBV6-1
clone_size: NA
d_call: TRBD2
j_call: TRBJ2-1
cdr3_nt: TGTGCCAGCAGGGGACTAGGGTCCAATGAGCAGCTCTTC
cdr3_aa: CASRGLGSNEQLF

v_call: TRBV5-4
clone_size: few
d_call: TRBD1
j_call: TRBJ1-1
cdr3_nt: TGTGCCAGCAGCCCCCCGGGACAGATAGAAGCTTTCTTT
cdr3_aa: CASSPPGQIEAFF

v_call: TRBV3-1
clone_size: many
d_call: NA
j_call: TRBJ2-5
cdr3_nt: TGTGCCAGCAGCCAAGGATCAATAGAGACCCAGTACTTC
cdr3_aa: CASSQGSIETQYF

v_call: TRBV11-2
clone_size: many
d_call: NA
j_call: TRBJ1-1
cdr3_nt: TGTGCCAGCAGCTCTCCCCAGGGGTGGAACACTGAAGCTTTCTTT
cdr3_aa: CASSSPQGWNTEAFF